Each of the 25 T cell receptor beta chains below was sequenced from the same sample in a study of blood T cell repertoires in COVID-19. The data were produced by immunoSEQ multiplex PCR, yet TCRdb's version contains in-frame clones alone and is incomplete. The sample lists around 140,000 clones; over 80% were seen once. Sample: peripheral blood. The source of these receptors is a middle-aged man with active COVID-19.

The genes are TRBV4-2 and TRBJ1-5, with TRBD1 identical over 8 bases. Germline trimming cut 5 bases from V and 0 bases from J; bases unmatched to any gene: 3. CDR1 is LGHNA and CDR2 is YNFKEQ in the germline V gene. The CDR3 sequence is 15 residues long. The CDR3: CASSGTGDSNQPQHF. The CDR3 DNA sequence: TGTGCCAGCAGCGGGACAGGAGATAGCAATCAGCCCCAGCATTTT.

V gene TRBV25-1 combines with J gene TRBJ1-1; D is possibly TRBD1 (5 bases). There are 11 residues in the CDR3. Germline V gene data show CDR1 as MGHDK and CDR2 as SYGVNS. Trimming took off 4 bases at V and 6 bases at J, with 6 bases between the two ends. The CDR3, as DNA: TGTGCCAGCAGTGGGGGGGCTGAAGCTTTCTTT. Translating it yields CASSGGAEAFF. The complete variable domain, with remaining parts taken from reference TRBV25-1 and TRBJ1-1, reads EADIYQTPRYLVIGTGKKITLECSQTMGHDKMYWYQQDPGMELHLIHYSYGVNSTEKGDLSSESTVSRIRTEHFPLTLESARPSHTSQYLCASSGGAEAFFGQGTRLTVV.

The V and J genes are TRBV4-1 and TRBJ2-1; 13 nucleotides line up with TRBD2. CDR3 length: 17 amino acids. Germline CDR1 is MGHRA and CDR2 is YSYEKL. Trimming took 5 bases from V and 0 from J; bases not matched to a gene: 4. The CDR3 loop is CASSRGLAGFSYNEQFF. The CDR3 DNA reads TGCGCCAGCAGCAGGGGACTAGCGGGGTTCTCCTACAATGAGCAGTTCTTC.

The sample holds a few counts of this clone. CDR3 region: CASSQLAGKGETQYF. CDR3 coding DNA: TGTGCCAGCAGCCAACTAGCGGGGAAAGGAGAGACCCAGTACTTC. The J gene is TRBJ2-5, the V gene TRBV2; the match to TRBD2 covers 10 bases. The CDR3 extends over 15 amino acids. CDR1 is SNHLY, CDR2 FYNNEI, per germline. Trimming removed 6 bases from V and 4 bases from J; junction bases left unmatched: 8. Full variable domain (outside the CDR3, taken from reference TRBV2 and TRBJ2-5): EPEVTQTPSHQVTQMGQEVILRCVPISNHLYFYWYRQILGQKVEFLVSFYNNEISEKSEIFDDQFSVERPDGSNFTLKIRSTKLEDSAMYFCASSQLAGKGETQYFGPGTRLLVL.

V is TRBV19 and J is TRBJ2-3; TRBD1 might be the D (5 bases). There are 16 residues in the CDR3. The germline V gene encodes CDR1 LNHDA and CDR2 SQIVND (reference sequence). Trimming shortened V by 1 base and J by 1 base, and 12 bases separated the two germline ends. Here the CDR3 reads CASSIGQGLGTDTQYF. The CDR3 DNA is TGTGCCAGTAGTATAGGCCAGGGCTTGGGCACAGATACGCAGTATTTT.

The chain carries TRBV15 and TRBJ2-3, with D uncertain. The CDR3 runs 14 residues. The V end lost 1 base, the J end lost 8 bases, and 13 bases lay between the germline ends. Germline CDR1 reads LNHNV; CDR2 reads YYDKDF (reference sequence). The CDR3 nucleotides read TGTGCCACCAGCAGAGTAGCTCACACTCCTACGCAGTATTTT. Translation: CATSRVAHTPTQYF.

CDR3 DNA: TGTGCCAGCTCACCAGCCTCCGGAGCGGATACGCAGTATTTT. It codes for CASSPASGADTQYF. V and J are TRBV18 and TRBJ2-3, with no clear D. The CDR3 runs 14 residues. Trimming removed 2 bases from V and 6 bases from J, with 12 bases in between. Germline-derived CDR1 and CDR2 are KGHSH and LQKENI.

This chain links TRBV27 with TRBJ2-7, with 9 bases matching TRBD1. The CDR3 totals 15 residues. Looked up from germline, CDR1 is MNHEY and CDR2 is SMNVEV (reference sequence). V was pared by 6 bases and J by 0 bases, with 6 bases of the junction left unmatched. CDR3: CASRNPGQGSYEQYF. The DNA of the CDR3 is TGTGCCAGCAGAAACCCGGGACAGGGCTCCTACGAGCAGTACTTC.

The J gene is TRBJ2-1, the V gene TRBV6-5, with 9 bases lining up with TRBD2. The CDR3 loop spans 14 amino acids. J lost 10 bases, V lost 6 bases, and 10 bases had no gene match. Germline-derived CDR1 and CDR2 are MNHEY and SVGAGI. Here the CDR3 reads CASRYSGGAGEQFF. The CDR3 coding sequence is TGTGCCAGCAGATATAGCGGGGGAGCGGGGGAGCAGTTCTTC.

The chain is built from TRBV19 and TRBJ2-1; TRBD2 matches 8 bases. The CDR3 is 14 amino acids. V lost 3 bases and J lost 8; bases outside the gene matches: 6. Looked up from germline, CDR1 is LNHDA and CDR2 is SQIVND (reference sequence). For the CDR3, the DNA is TGTGCCAGTAGTATTCCGGGGGGGCCCCATGAGCAGTTCTTC. It specifies CASSIPGGPHEQFF.

A remark on this clone: The junction does not match germline at one end; this may be a read error. Other DNA sequences in the same sample also yield this CDR3. The V call is TRBV9, the J call TRBJ2-5; 10 nucleotides match TRBD2. CDR1 and CDR2 from the germline V gene are SGDLS and YYNGEE. CDR3 size: 16 residues. In nucleotides, the CDR3 is TGTGCCAGTAGCGTAGGAATTAGCGGGGGGCAAGAGACCCAGTACTTC. Protein product: CASSVGISGGQETQYF. Combining the CDR3 with reference TRBV9 and TRBJ2-5 gives the whole variable domain DSGVTQTPKHLITATGQRVTLRCSPRSGDLSVYWYQQSLDQGLQFLIQYYNGEERAKGNILERFSAQQFPDLHSELNLSSLELGDSALYFCASSVGISGGQETQYFGPGTRLLVL.

This chain uses TRBV2 with TRBJ2-5, with a possible D match to TRBD2 (5 bases). V was pared by 8 bases and J by 4 bases, with 14 bases between. The CDR3 totals 13 residues. Germline assignment: CDR1 SNHLY and CDR2 FYNNEI. The DNA for the CDR3 is TGTGCCAGCGTCAACCAGGCGGGAGAGACCCAGTACTTC. This translates into CASVNQAGETQYF.

The chain employs TRBV7-7 and TRBJ1-3; TRBD1 matches at 8 bases. CDR1 is SSHAT, CDR2 FNYEAQ, per germline (reference sequence). The CDR3 runs 17 residues. V dropped 1 base and J dropped 8; count of bases not matched to a gene: 13. The CDR3 reads CASSLGAQGALGDTIYF. The CDR3 nucleotides read TGTGCCAGCAGCTTAGGTGCGCAGGGGGCCCTTGGGGACACCATATATTTT.

The gene calls are TRBV6-5 and TRBJ2-3; TRBD2 matches at 7 bases. Per the germline V gene, CDR1 is MNHEY and CDR2 is SVGAGI. The CDR3 is made up of 14 amino acids. Trimming at V came to 6 bases and at J to 1 base, leaving 4 bases not matched to a gene. The CDR3 sequence is CASRSLAGTDTQYF. The CDR3 DNA reads as TGTGCCAGCAGATCTCTAGCGGGCACAGATACGCAGTATTTT.

The chain combines TRBV6-2 or TRBV6-3 with TRBJ1-6; D perhaps matches TRBD1 (5 bases). This CDR3 has 15 amino acids. Trimming shortened V by 4 bases and J by 5 bases, and 12 bases separated the two germline ends. Germline V gene data show CDR1 as MNHEY and CDR2 as SVGEGT. The DNA for the CDR3 is TGTGCCAGCAGTTTCCGACAGCCCGATAATTCACCCCTCCACTTT. It specifies CASSFRQPDNSPLHF.

The V and J genes are TRBV3-1 (or the pseudogene TRBV3-2) and TRBJ2-5, with 9 nucleotides matching TRBD1. V lost 1 base to trimming and J lost 2 bases; unmatched junction nucleotides: 2. In germline, CDR1 is LGHDT, CDR2 YNNKEL (reference sequence). The CDR3 has 15 residues. CDR3 sequence (DNA): TGTGCCAGCAGCCAAGCGGGACAGGGTCAAGAGACCCAGTACTTC. This sequence encodes CASSQAGQGQETQYF.

This clone showed up just a few times. V usage is TRBV7-2 and J usage is TRBJ2-7, with 9 bases lining up with TRBD2. Losses at the gene ends were 0 bases for V and 2 bases for J; bases not matched to a gene: 8. CDR1 is SGHTA, CDR2 FQGNSA, per germline. CDR3 length: 17 residues. The CDR3 sequence is CASSLALAGTRPYEQYF. The CDR3 DNA reads as TGTGCCAGCAGCTTAGCGCTAGCGGGGACCCGCCCCTACGAGCAGTACTTC.

The chain employs TRBV3-1 (or the pseudogene TRBV3-2) and TRBJ2-2; 13 nucleotides agree with TRBD2. Trimming at V came to 5 bases and at J to 4 bases, leaving 7 bases not matched to a gene. The CDR3 spans 17 residues. CDR1 is LGHDT, CDR2 YNNKEL, per germline (reference sequence). CDR3 protein: CASSFGLAGAATGELFF. CDR3 DNA: TGTGCCAGCAGCTTCGGACTAGCGGGGGCCGCCACCGGGGAGCTGTTTTTT.

The chain couples TRBV6-5 to TRBJ2-5; D is ambiguous. The V end was cut by 4 bases, the J end by 0 bases, with 9 bases between. The CDR3 extends over 14 amino acids. The germline V gene has CDR1 MNHEY and CDR2 SVGAGI. The CDR3 bases are TGTGCCAGCAGTTCATCAGACTACCAAGAGACCCAGTACTTC. This gives the protein CASSSSDYQETQYF.

J is TRBJ2-1 and V is TRBV18; 15 bases map to TRBD2. J lost 7 bases, V lost 4 bases, and 5 bases had no gene match. The CDR3 has 16 residues. The germline gives CDR1 KGHSH, CDR2 LQKENI. The CDR3 protein is CASSLSGTSGGNEQFF. CDR3 nucleotides: TGTGCCAGCTCACTCTCCGGGACTAGCGGGGGGAATGAGCAGTTCTTC.

The chain recombines TRBV7-2 with TRBJ1-1, with TRBD1 matching over 7 bases. Germline lookup yields CDR1 SGHTA and CDR2 FQGNSA. This CDR3 spans 13 amino acids. Trimming cost V 2 bases and J 7 bases; bases outside gene matches: 4. CDR3 amino acids: CASSLSRGNEAFF. The CDR3 nucleotides read TGTGCCAGCAGCTTAAGCAGGGGGAATGAAGCTTTCTTT.

V gene TRBV5-6 combines with J gene TRBJ1-2; TRBD1 matches 9 bases. CDR1 is SGHDT, CDR2 YYEEEE, per germline. Trimming took 4 bases from V and 4 from J; bases not matched to a gene: 8. This CDR3 has 15 residues. The CDR3 loop is CASSRRGQGGYGYTF. CDR3 coding DNA: TGTGCCAGCAGCCGAAGGGGACAGGGCGGCTATGGCTACACCTTC.

This rearrangement joins TRBV2 to TRBJ2-3, with D tentatively TRBD1 (5 bases). V was pared by 3 bases and J by 1 base, with 8 bases between. Germline assignment: CDR1 SNHLY and CDR2 FYNNEI. This CDR3 spans 14 amino acids. CDR3 loop: CASSDRTRTDTQYF. CDR3 nucleotide sequence: TGTGCCAGCAGTGACCGGACACGCACAGATACGCAGTATTTT.

The chain has TRBV24-1 and TRBJ1-1; no firm D call. The CDR3 consists of 13 residues. Germline V gene data show CDR1 as KGHDR and CDR2 as SFDVKD. Trimming removed 3 bases at V and 8 bases at J, with 12 bases between. CDR3 nucleotide sequence: TGTGCCACCAGTGATCGGGCAGGCGGGGAAGCTTTCTTT. It encodes CATSDRAGGEAFF.

J is TRBJ2-7 and V is TRBV7-9, with D hard to call. V lost 5 bases and J 3 bases, leaving 5 bases between the germline ends. The CDR3 totals 11 residues. Germline loops: CDR1 SEHNR, CDR2 FQNEAQ (reference sequence). CDR3 in DNA: TGTGCCAGCAGCCACATCTACGAGCAGTACTTC. It specifies CASSHIYEQYF.